The source of this TCR beta chain is a study of blood T cell repertoires in COVID-19. In the study's own analysis: Estimated nucleated cell counts came from reference gene primer amplification. TCRdb's table, derived via immunoSEQ multiplex PCR, lists solely in-frame clones and lacks some. Clone size and the V and J calls come from that table; the DNA yielded D and trimming. The table lists some 53,000 clones, roughly 87% of them singletons. Sequencing used peripheral blood. This sequence was found in a man aged 55 to 70 with active COVID-19.

The CDR3 DNA is TGTGCCTGGGCACAGGGGGCGAGGGAGACCCAGTACTTC. Translating it yields CAWAQGARETQYF. V usage is TRBV30 and J usage is TRBJ2-5; 9 positions agree with TRBD1. The CDR3 is 13 residues long. V trimming: 5 bases; J trimming: 5 bases; junction bases outside the gene matches: 6. From germline, CDR1 is GTSNPN and CDR2 SVGIG (reference sequence).